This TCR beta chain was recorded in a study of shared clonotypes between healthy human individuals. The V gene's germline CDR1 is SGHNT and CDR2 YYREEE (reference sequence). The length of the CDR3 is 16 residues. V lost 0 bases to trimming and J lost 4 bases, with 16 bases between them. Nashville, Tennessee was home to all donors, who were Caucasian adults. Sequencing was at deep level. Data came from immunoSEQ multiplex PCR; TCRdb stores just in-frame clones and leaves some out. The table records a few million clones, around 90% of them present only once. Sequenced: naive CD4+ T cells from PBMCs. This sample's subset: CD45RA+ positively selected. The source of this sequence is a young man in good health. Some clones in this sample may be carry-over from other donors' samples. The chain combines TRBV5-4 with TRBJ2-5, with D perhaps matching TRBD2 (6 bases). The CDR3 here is CASSLASGRGLETQYF. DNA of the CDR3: TGTGCCAGCAGCTTGGCCTCTGGGCGGGGCCTAGAGACCCAGTACTTC.